The 8 T cell receptor beta chains below were found in one sample sequenced in a study of cytomegalovirus exposure and HLA in healthy donors. The PCR employed 60 Vbeta primers together with 13 Jbeta primers. Profiled with immunoSEQ multiplex PCR; TCRdb holds only in-frame clones, not every one. The sample lists about 110,000 clones; around 84% were seen once. Sequences were obtained from PBMCs. The receptor source for this set is a man under 40 in good health and CMV-seropositive.

The CDR3 loop is CASSPDSFYNEQFF. The CDR3, as DNA: TGTGCCAGCAGCCCAGACAGTTTCTACAATGAGCAGTTCTTC. V and J are TRBV11-3 and TRBJ2-1; perhaps TRBD1 as D (5 bases). Germline loops: CDR1 SGHNT, CDR2 YENEEA. CDR3 length: 14 residues. Trimming shortened V by 5 bases and J by 3 bases, and 11 bases separated the two germline ends.

The J gene is TRBJ2-7, the V gene TRBV28; possible D gene TRBD1, 6 bases. Trimming shortened V by 2 bases and J by 6 bases, and 20 bases separated the two germline ends. The CDR3 totals 16 residues. Germline values: CDR1 MDHEN, CDR2 SYDVKM. The CDR3 here is CASSLTLRTGYIEQYF. CDR3 nucleotide sequence: TGTGCCAGCAGTTTAACCTTGCGTACAGGGTATATCGAGCAGTACTTC.

This clone was seen only a few times. The rearrangement joins TRBV28 to TRBJ2-7, with a weak D call TRBD2 (6 bases). Germline V lookup: CDR1 MDHEN, CDR2 SYDVKM. This CDR3 spans 14 amino acids. Deletions cut 2 bases from V and 0 bases from J, with 8 bases between. The CDR3, as DNA: TGTGCCAGCAGTTTAGGAGGGGTCTCCTACGAGCAGTACTTC. It codes for CASSLGGVSYEQYF.

CDR3 amino acids: CAIDRGPGSYEQYV. CDR3 in DNA: TGTGCCATTGACAGGGGGCCGGGGTCCTACGAGCAGTACGTC. J is TRBJ2-7 and V is TRBV11-2, with 10 bases identical to TRBD1. Looked up from germline, CDR1 is SGHAT and CDR2 is FQNNGV. CDR3 length: 14 residues. Losses at the gene ends were 10 bases for V and 1 base for J; bases not matched to a gene: 7.

The CDR3 DNA reads TGCAGCGTTGAGGGGGCTAGCGGGATTACAGATACGCAGTATTTT. Its translation: CSVEGASGITDTQYF. The rearrangement uses TRBV29-1 and TRBJ2-3, with 9 bases fitting TRBD2. The CDR3 runs 15 residues. Germline V gene sequence: CDR1 SQVTM, CDR2 ANQGSEA. The V gene end was trimmed by 3 bases and the J gene end by 3 bases; junction bases not matched to a gene: 7.

The chain is built from TRBV5-1 and TRBJ1-2; D may be TRBD1 (6 bases). The CDR3 length is 15 residues. The germline gives CDR1 SGHRS, CDR2 YFSETQ. The germline V and J ends were trimmed by 0 bases and 2 bases, with 11 bases remaining between them. CDR3 sequence reads: CASSLASQGNYGYTF. The DNA for the CDR3 is TGCGCCAGCAGCTTGGCCAGCCAGGGGAACTATGGCTACACCTTC.

This chain connects TRBV5-4 to TRBJ2-3; D possibly corresponds to TRBD1 (7 bases). The CDR3 totals 16 residues. With 3 bases removed from V and 1 base from J, the gap between germline ends came to 15 bases. Germline loops: CDR1 SGHNT, CDR2 YYREEE (reference sequence). DNA for the CDR3: TGTGCCAGCAGCTATGACAGGGAGGATGGCACAGATACGCAGTATTTT. It yields the protein CASSYDREDGTDTQYF. Complete variable domain (other parts from reference TRBV5-4 and TRBJ2-3): ETGVTQSPTHLIKTRGQQVTLRCSSQSGHNTVSWYQQALGQGPQFIFQYYREEENGRGNFPPRFSGLQFPNYSSELNVNALELDDSALYLCASSYDREDGTDTQYFGPGTRLTVL.

The chain combines TRBV7-2 with TRBJ2-3, with a tentative D call TRBD2 (5 bases). CDR3 size: 14 residues. The germline V and J ends were trimmed by 2 bases and 3 bases, with 9 bases remaining between them. Per germline, CDR1 SGHTA and CDR2 FQGNSA. CDR3 sequence (DNA): TGTGCCAGCAGCTTATTCCTAGCAACAGATACGCAGTATTTT. Amino acids: CASSLFLATDTQYF.